This section outlines one T cell receptor beta chain sequence together with its context. This specimen comes from a study of blood T cell repertoires in COVID-19. Turning to the study itself: Samples representing acute and convalescent COVID-19 were sourced from the United States, Italy and Spain. The analysed material was cDNA or gDNA that came from T cells, B-cell-depleted T cells, or PBMCs.

There are 13 residues in the CDR3. Trimming left V 0 bases short and J 8 bases short, with 10 bases between. CDR1 and CDR2 (germline): LGHDT, YNNKEL (reference sequence). In the study's own analysis: For nucleated cells, counts were estimated from reference gene primer amplification. Repertoires were generated with immunoSEQ multiplex PCR, while TCRdb's copy carries only in-frame clones and drops some. The DNA gave D and trimming, while V, J and clone size come from that table. Here the sample spans a few hundred thousand clones, roughly 90% being singletons. The sequenced material came from peripheral blood. The clonotype comes from a woman aged 40 to 49 who had recovered from COVID-19. The chain is built from TRBV3-1 (or the pseudogene TRBV3-2) and TRBJ1-1; perhaps TRBD1 as D (5 bases). CDR3 in DNA: TGTGCCAGCAGCCAAGACCCCGGGGGAGAAGCTTTCTTT. Translating gives CASSQDPGGEAFF.